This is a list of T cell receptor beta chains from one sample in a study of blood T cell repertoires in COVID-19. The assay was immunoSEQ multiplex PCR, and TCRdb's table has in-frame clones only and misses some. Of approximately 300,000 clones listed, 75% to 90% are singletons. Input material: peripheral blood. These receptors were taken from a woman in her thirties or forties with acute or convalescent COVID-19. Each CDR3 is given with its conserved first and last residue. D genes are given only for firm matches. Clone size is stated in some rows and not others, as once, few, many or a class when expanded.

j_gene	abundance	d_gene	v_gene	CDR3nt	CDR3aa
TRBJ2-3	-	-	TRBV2	TGTGCCAGTCCGACAAGTTCCAGCACAGATACGCAGTATTTT	CASPTSSSTDTQYF
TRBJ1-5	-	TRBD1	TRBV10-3	TGTGCCATCAGTGAGTCGGTTTCTGTCGGACAGGGCAATTATTATAGCAATCAGCCCCAGCATTTT	CAISESVSVGQGNYYSNQPQHF
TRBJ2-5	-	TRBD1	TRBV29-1	TGCAGCGTTGAAGACCCCACAGGGGGACGGGTAGGCCAGTACTTC	CSVEDPTGGRVGQYF
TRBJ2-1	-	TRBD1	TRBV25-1	TGTGCCAGCAGTGGACAGGGGCACTCCAATGAGCAGTTCTTC	CASSGQGHSNEQFF
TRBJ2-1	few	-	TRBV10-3	TGTGCCATCAGTGAGCAATCCAATGAGCAGTTCTTC	CAISEQSNEQFF
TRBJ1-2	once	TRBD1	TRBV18	TGTGCCAGCTCACCACTGTCCAGGACAGGTACTAAACTAAACTATGGCTACACCTTC	CASSPLSRTGTKLNYGYTF
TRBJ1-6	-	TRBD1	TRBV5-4	TGTGCCAGCAGAAGACAGGGAGAAAGTTCACCCCTCCACTTT	CASRRQGESSPLHF
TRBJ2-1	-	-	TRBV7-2	TGTGCCAGCAGCTTAGATAAGTGGGGAGCCGGCCAGTTCTTC	CASSLDKWGAGQFF
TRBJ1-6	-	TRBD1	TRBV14	TGTGCCAGCAGCCAAAGACAGGGGGCGGATTCACCCCTCCACTTT	CASSQRQGADSPLHF
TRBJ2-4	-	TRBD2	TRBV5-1	TGCGCCAGCAGCCCCAGTTTCCTAGCGGGGGCCAAAAACATTCAGTACTTC	CASSPSFLAGAKNIQYF
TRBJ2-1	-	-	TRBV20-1	TGCAGTGCTTCCTCCCACAATGAGCAGTTCTTC	CSASSHNEQFF
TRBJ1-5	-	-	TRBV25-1	TGTGCCAGCAGTGCCTCCGGGGGAGCGAGCAATCAGCCCCAGCATTTT	CASSASGGASNQPQHF
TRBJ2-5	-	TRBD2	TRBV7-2	TGTGCCAGCAGCTGGGGGGGTCCCCAAGAGACCCAGTACTTC	CASSWGGPQETQYF
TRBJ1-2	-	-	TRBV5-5	TGTGCCAGCAGCCCGGAAACAGGTCCACGTAACTATGGCTACACCTTC	CASSPETGPRNYGYTF
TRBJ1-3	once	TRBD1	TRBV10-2	TGCGCCAGCAGTGAAGTGACAGGGGGCCCTGGAAACACCATATATTTT	CASSEVTGGPGNTIYF
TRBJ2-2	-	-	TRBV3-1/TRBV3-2	TGTGCCAGCAGCCCCAGGGGCGCACCCGCGAACACCGGGGAGCTGTTTTTT	CASSPRGAPANTGELFF
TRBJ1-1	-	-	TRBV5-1	TGCGCCAGCAGCCATCAGACAGGCCAGAACACTGAAGCTTTCTTT	CASSHQTGQNTEAFF
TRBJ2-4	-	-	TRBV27	TGTGCCAGCAGTTTATCGATGGAACTACGAGCCAAAAACATTCAGTACTTC	CASSLSMELRAKNIQYF
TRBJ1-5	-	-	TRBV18	TGTGCCAGCTCACCACGGGCCGATAGCAATCAGCCCCAGCATTTT	CASSPRADSNQPQHF
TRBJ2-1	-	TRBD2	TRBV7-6	TGTGCCATCTGGGGGGGCAATGAGCAGTTCTTC	CAIWGGNEQFF
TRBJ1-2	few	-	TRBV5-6	TGTGCCAGCAGCTTGAGGGGCAGCAGGGGCTATGGCTACACCTTC	CASSLRGSRGYGYTF
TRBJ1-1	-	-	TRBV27	TGTGCCAGCAGTTTATCAAACAGGGCGACTGAAGCTTTCTTT	CASSLSNRATEAFF
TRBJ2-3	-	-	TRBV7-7	TGTGCCAGCAGCGCGGGTCCGAACACAGATACGCAGTATTTT	CASSAGPNTDTQYF
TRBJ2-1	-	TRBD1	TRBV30	TGTGCCTGGAGCCGACAGGGGTACAATGAGCAGTTCTTC	CAWSRQGYNEQFF
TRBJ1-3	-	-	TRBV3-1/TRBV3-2	TGTGCCAGCAGCCAAGGCTCCGGGTCCGGAAACACCATATATTTT	CASSQGSGSGNTIYF
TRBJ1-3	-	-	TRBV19	TGTGCCAGTAGTATCCGACAGGCGCCGAGGTCGGGAAACACCATATATTTT	CASSIRQAPRSGNTIYF
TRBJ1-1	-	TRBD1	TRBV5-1	TGCGCCAGCAGCTTGGGGGACAGCCCGTTAAACACTGAAGCTTTCTTT	CASSLGDSPLNTEAFF
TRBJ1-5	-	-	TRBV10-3	TGTGCCATCAGGGGGGGGAATCAGCCCCAGCATTTT	CAIRGGNQPQHF
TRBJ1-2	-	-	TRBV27	TGTGCCAGCAGTTTATGGGCTGACGGGGGCTATGGCTACACCTTC	CASSLWADGGYGYTF
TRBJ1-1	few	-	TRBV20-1	TGCAGTGCGCAACAGGGCGCTGAAGCTTTCTTT	CSAQQGAEAFF
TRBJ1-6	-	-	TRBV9	TGTGCCAGCAGCGGGCGAGCGCAGAGCTCCTATAATTCACCCCTCCACTTT	CASSGRAQSSYNSPLHF
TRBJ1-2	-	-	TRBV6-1	TGTGCCAGCAGTGAAACGACAAGCTATGGCTACACCTTC	CASSETTSYGYTF
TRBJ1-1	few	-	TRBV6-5	TGTGCCAGCAGTCCCGCGGGGACTGAAGCTTTCTTT	CASSPAGTEAFF
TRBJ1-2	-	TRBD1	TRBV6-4	TGTGCCAGCAGTCTACAGGGGGGTCACGGCTACACCTTC	CASSLQGGHGYTF
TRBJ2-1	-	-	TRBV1	TGCACCAGCAGCCGGAGCGGGGTTTACGATGAGCAGTTCTTC	CTSSRSGVYDEQFF
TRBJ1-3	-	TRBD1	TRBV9	TGTGCCAGCAGTACAGGGGCTGGTGGAAACACCATATATTTT	CASSTGAGGNTIYF
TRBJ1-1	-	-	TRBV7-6	TGTGCCAGCAGCTCCCGTTACAGGAGTCGGAACACTGAAGCTTTCTTT	CASSSRYRSRNTEAFF
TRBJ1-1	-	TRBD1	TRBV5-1	TGCGCCAGCAGCTTGGTGGTGACAGGGCTAATGAACACTGAAGCTTTCTTT	CASSLVVTGLMNTEAFF
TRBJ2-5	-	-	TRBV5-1	TGCGCCAGCAGCTTGGGCAGGAATGAGGAGACCCAGTACTTC	CASSLGRNEETQYF
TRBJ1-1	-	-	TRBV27	TGTGCCAGCAGCCTCGGAGGGGTGAACACTGAAGCTTTCTTT	CASSLGGVNTEAFF
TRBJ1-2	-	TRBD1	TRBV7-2	TGTGCCAGCAGCTTAGTCCCGGGACAGGGGGAGGGTGGCTACACCTTC	CASSLVPGQGEGGYTF
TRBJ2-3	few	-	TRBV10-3	TGTGCCATCTCGGCAGGGGCTAGGTCAGATACGCAGTATTTT	CAISAGARSDTQYF
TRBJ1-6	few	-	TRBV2	TGTGCCAGCAGTGGCGGACAGAGGAGTCCCCTCCACTTT	CASSGGQRSPLHF
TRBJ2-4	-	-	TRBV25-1	TGTGCCAGCAGTCCATTCACAGACCTTCTAGCCAAAAACATTCAGTACTTC	CASSPFTDLLAKNIQYF
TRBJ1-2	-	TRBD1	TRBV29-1	TGCAGCGTTGATAGTAAAGGGGGCGCCTATGGCTACACCTTC	CSVDSKGGAYGYTF